Shown below are 27 T cell receptor beta chains from a single sample sequenced in a study of CD8+CD57+ T cells in acquired aplastic anemia (dated by TCRdb to the late 2010s). Sequencing took place on an Illumina HiSeq 2000. Genomic DNA served as template for TCR beta VDJ combination and CDR3 sequence profiling. In TCRdb, the public reads were trimmed at Q25 with fastp and aligned with MiXCR, with productive beta chains retained. Rows merge per CDR3 protein into single entries with the most common DNA and genes. This sample gives roughly 420,000 distinct CDR3 sequences in total; around 68% of them show up just once. The leading ten clones occupy under 4.5% of the sample. Material for sequencing was sorted CD4+, CD8+, or CD8+CD57+ T cells (not recorded which) from PBMCs. The receptors shown here come from a human donor in good health, serving as a control.

In nucleotides, the CDR3 is TGCGCCAGCAGCTTGGAAAGGGACTGGAGTAATTCACCCCTCCACTTT. This sequence encodes CASSLERDWSNSPLHF. The chain combines TRBV5-1 with TRBJ1-6; tentatively, D is TRBD1 (5 bases). This CDR3 contains 16 residues. The V end was cut by 0 bases, the J end by 6 bases, with 13 bases between. CDR1 is SGHRS and CDR2 is YFSETQ in the germline V gene.

Within the sample, this clonotype is medium-sized (0.01 to 0.1%). This rearrangement joins TRBV5-1 to TRBJ2-3; D assignment may be TRBD1 or TRBD2 (6 bases each). V dropped 0 bases and J dropped 2 bases, with 10 bases sitting between them. This CDR3 contains 15 residues. Germline V gene sequence: CDR1 SGHRS, CDR2 YFSETQ. This CDR3 reads CASSLEGGYTDTQYF. As DNA, the CDR3 is TGCGCCAGCAGCTTGGAGGGGGGTTACACAGATACGCAGTATTTT. The variable domain in full, completed from reference TRBV5-1 and TRBJ2-3, reads KAGVTQTPRYLIKTRGQQVTLSCSPISGHRSVSWYQQTPGQGLQFLFEYFSETQRNKGNFPGRFSGRQFSNSRSEMNVSTLELGDSALYLCASSLEGGYTDTQYFGPGTRLTVL.

Comment on this clonotype: A much larger clone sits a single nucleotide away, making a read error possible. This sequence joins TRBV20-1 and TRBJ2-7; 9 bases fit TRBD2. With V trimmed by 5 bases and J by 5 bases, 10 bases remained unmatched. The CDR3 totals 14 residues. Germline V gives CDR1 DFQATT, CDR2 SNEGSKA (reference sequence). CDR3 nucleotide sequence: TGCAGTGCTTGGGCGGGAGGGGAGGGGCACGAGCAGTACTTC. Protein sequence: CSAWAGGEGHEQYF.

The gene calls are TRBV2 and TRBJ2-7; maybe TRBD1 (6 bases). The V end was cut by 6 bases, the J end by 8 bases, with 11 bases between. This CDR3 is 11 amino acids long. The germline V gene has CDR1 SNHLY and CDR2 FYNNEI. CDR3 sequence (DNA): TGTGCCAGCAGCAGGACAGAGAAGCAGTACTTC. This gives the protein CASSRTEKQYF.

The chain combines TRBV3-1 with TRBJ1-4; no clear D gene. CDR1 LGHDT and CDR2 YNNKEL come from the germline V gene (reference sequence). V lost 5 bases and J 14 bases, leaving 18 bases between the germline ends. The CDR3 loop spans 13 amino acids. The CDR3 nucleotides read TGTGCCAGCAGCGGAGGACCGGGAAGAGGTCTGTTTTTT. Its translation is CASSGGPGRGLFF.

This clonotype showed up many times. The chain uses TRBV29-1 and TRBJ2-2; 9 bases map to TRBD2. CDR1 and CDR2 (germline): SQVTM, ANQGSEA. V shed 3 bases, J shed 5 bases, and the junction held 4 bases outside the gene matches. The CDR3 spans 14 residues. CDR3: CSVDRAGGTGELFF. As DNA, the CDR3 is TGCAGCGTTGATAGGGCGGGGGGGACCGGGGAGCTGTTTTTT.

At least ten counts were recorded for this clonotype. V and J are TRBV20-1 and TRBJ2-1; no definite D call. This CDR3 comprises 11 residues. Germline assignment: CDR1 DFQATT and CDR2 SNEGSKA (reference sequence). Trimming stripped 8 bases from V and 1 base from J, with 6 bases between. CDR3 sequence reads: CSPSSYNEQFF. The CDR3 bases are TGCAGTCCGTCTTCCTACAATGAGCAGTTCTTC.

Comment on this clonotype: The junction shows a germline mismatch at one end, possibly a read error. The gene calls are TRBV2 and TRBJ1-3, with D possibly being TRBD1 (5 bases). CDR3 length: 12 amino acids. Germline CDR1 and CDR2: SNHLY and FYNNEI. CDR3 coding DNA: TGTGGCAGCAGCGAGGGGGGAAACACCATATATTTT. Translation gives CGSSEGGNTIYF.

Concerning this clonotype itself: Sequence at one end of the junction differs from germline and may be a read error. This chain connects TRBV15 to TRBJ1-2; D ambiguous. The CDR3 consists of 13 residues. Germline V gene lookup returns CDR1 LNHNV and CDR2 YYDKDF (reference sequence). The CDR3 here is CATSRDRSYGHSF. Written as DNA, the CDR3 is TGTGCCACCAGCAGAGATAGATCCTATGGCCACTCCTTC.

For this clonotype: A much larger clone sits a single nucleotide away, making a read error possible. J is TRBJ1-5 and V is TRBV6-5; 7 nucleotides line up with TRBD1. Looked up from germline, CDR1 is MNHEY and CDR2 is SVGAGI. The CDR3 sequence is 14 residues long. J gave up 5 bases and V 8 bases, and 9 bases lay outside the gene matches. CDR3 residues: CASEGAGSDQPQHF. The DNA of the CDR3 is TGTGCCAGCGAGGGGGCTGGGAGCGATCAGCCCCAGCATTTT.

The genes are TRBV6-2 or TRBV6-3 and TRBJ1-5; 7 bases fit TRBD1. Germline trimming cut 5 bases from V and 2 bases from J; bases unmatched to any gene: 6. Germline V CDR1 and CDR2: MNHEY, SVGEGT. This CDR3 is built from 15 residues. The CDR3 nucleotides are TGTGCCAGCAGTCCACAGGGGACAGGCAATCAGCCCCAGCATTTT. Translation gives CASSPQGTGNQPQHF.

This chain uses TRBV25-1 with TRBJ1-6; D is uncertain. The CDR3 totals 15 residues. Per the germline V gene, CDR1 is MGHDK and CDR2 is SYGVNS. V dropped 3 bases and J dropped 7 bases, with 13 bases sitting between them. The CDR3 reads CASSESHNLNSPLHF. The CDR3 nucleotides are TGTGCCAGCAGTGAGTCCCATAACCTAAATTCACCCCTCCACTTT.

The chain recombines TRBV11-3 with TRBJ1-1; tentative D call: TRBD1 (5 bases). The CDR3 loop spans 14 amino acids. Trimming removed 5 bases at V and 9 bases at J, with 19 bases between. The germline CDR1 and CDR2 sequences are SGHNT and YENEEA. For the CDR3, the DNA is TGTGCCAGCAGCCGCGGGACGACAAGAGGGAAAGCTTTCTTT. Residues: CASSRGTTRGKAFF.

This chain connects TRBV2 to TRBJ1-1, with D possibly being TRBD1 (5 bases). The V end was cut by 6 bases, the J end by 2 bases, with 10 bases between. Germline CDR1 SNHLY, CDR2 FYNNEI. The CDR3 has 13 amino acids. Here the CDR3 reads CASREDTNTEAFF. The CDR3 DNA reads TGTGCCAGCAGGGAGGACACAAACACTGAAGCTTTCTTT.

This sequence joins TRBV12-3 or TRBV12-4 and TRBJ2-3; TRBD2 matches 11 bases. The CDR3 consists of 15 residues. V lost 3 bases and J lost 6; bases outside the gene matches: 5. Here the CDR3 reads CASSFSGGVLDTQYF. The CDR3 DNA follows: TGTGCCAGCAGTTTTAGCGGGGGGGTTCTCGATACGCAGTATTTT.

The rearrangement links TRBV7-2 to TRBJ2-2, with TRBD2 matching 9 bases. Looked up from germline, CDR1 is SGHTA and CDR2 is FQGNSA. The trim removed 1 base at V and 8 bases at J, leaving 2 bases unmatched. The CDR3 runs 14 residues. The CDR3 DNA is TGTGCCAGCAGCTTAGGCGGGGGGGCGGGGGAGCTGTTTTTT. Protein: CASSLGGGAGELFF. Combining the CDR3 with reference TRBV7-2 and TRBJ2-2 gives the whole variable domain GAGVSQSPSNKVTEKGKDVELRCDPISGHTALYWYRQSLGQGLEFLIYFQGNSAPDKSGLPSDRFSAERTGGSVSTLTIQRTQQEDSAVYLCASSLGGGAGELFFGEGSRLTVL.

This chain joins TRBV9 and TRBJ2-7, with a possible D match to TRBD1 (6 bases). CDR3 size: 15 residues. Germline V CDR1 and CDR2: SGDLS, YYNGEE. With 4 bases removed from V and 11 bases from J, the gap between germline ends came to 25 bases. The chain's CDR3 is CASSPTGIGSGYKYF. DNA for the CDR3: TGTGCCAGCAGCCCAACAGGGATAGGCTCTGGCTACAAGTACTTC.

Details on this clonotype: In this CDR3 the conserved last residue, phenylalanine or tryptophan, is missing, so a read error is likely. The DNA is left out, because the CDR3 cannot be placed on it with certainty; the CDR3 is given as TCRdb lists it. The rearrangement uses TRBV7-3 and TRBJ1-5. Ends included, the CDR3 has 12 residues. Germline values: CDR1 SGHTA, CDR2 FQGTGA. The CDR3 spells CASRLRGAVLQV.

This clonotype was seen ten or more times. V usage is TRBV20-1 and J usage is TRBJ1-6; no clear D gene. The CDR3 covers 14 residues. From germline, CDR1 is DFQATT and CDR2 SNEGSKA (reference sequence). Trimming left V 0 bases short and J 9 bases short, with 12 bases between. CDR3 loop: CSARDWAPGSPLHF. The CDR3 bases are TGCAGTGCTAGAGATTGGGCCCCGGGTTCACCCCTCCACTTT.

This clonotype was detected many times. The genes are TRBV6-1 and TRBJ2-7; D possibly corresponds to TRBD1 (6 bases). There are 13 residues in the CDR3. Germline CDR1 MNHNS, CDR2 SASEGT. V gave up 4 bases and J gave up 2 bases, with 9 bases separating them. The CDR3 region has the DNA TGTGCCAGCAGTGTGGACAGCACCTACGAGCAGTACTTC. Translation: CASSVDSTYEQYF.

This clonotype was counted a few times. J is TRBJ2-5 and V is TRBV10-2; D tentatively reads TRBD1 or TRBD2 (8 bases each). The V and J ends lost 7 bases and 5 bases respectively, with 26 bases between them. Germline assignment: CDR1 WSHSY and CDR2 SAAADI. This CDR3 spans 17 amino acids. CDR3 loop: CASNDRGGGMDWETQYF. The CDR3 nucleotides read TGCGCCAGCAATGACAGGGGCGGGGGGATGGACTGGGAGACCCAGTACTTC.

Note on this clonotype: Its ends do not fully match the called genes, so a read error is possible. The gene calls are TRBV2 and TRBJ1-6, with D hard to call. The CDR3 has 12 residues. Germline loops: CDR1 SNHLY, CDR2 FYNNEI. In DNA form, the CDR3 reads TGTGCCAGCAGTGAAGAGCATTCACCCCCCCCCTTT. Its protein product is CASSEEHSPPPF.

This sequence joins TRBV5-1 and TRBJ1-5, with D possibly TRBD1 on 5 matching bases. The germline V gene encodes CDR1 SGHRS and CDR2 YFSETQ. The CDR3 extends over 14 amino acids. Trimming stripped 4 bases from V and 8 bases from J, with 16 bases between. CDR3 region: CASSLRGGREPQHF. The CDR3, as DNA: TGCGCCAGCAGCCTACGGGGGGGAAGGGAGCCCCAGCATTTT.

Turning to this clonotype: The conserved final phenylalanine or tryptophan is absent from the CDR3, which likely points to a read error. The DNA is omitted, as the CDR3 cannot be located on it reliably, and the CDR3 follows TCRdb's listing. V is TRBV10-3 and J is TRBJ2-7; TRBD1 is the table's D call and was not checked against the DNA. Germline V gene data show CDR1 as ENHRY and CDR2 as SYGVKD. The CDR3 sequence runs 17 residues, both termini included. The CDR3: CAIRRGRGSTDTQYFGS.

The chain employs TRBV29-1 and TRBJ1-6, with a tentative D call TRBD1 (5 bases). V lost 4 bases and J lost 10, with 14 bases in between. Germline values: CDR1 SQVTM, CDR2 ANQGSEA. CDR3 length: 13 residues. This chain's CDR3 is CSVGDSGDSPLHF. In DNA, the CDR3 is TGCAGCGTTGGCGACAGCGGGGACTCACCCCTCCACTTT.

Concerning this clonotype: This CDR3 fails to terminate in the conserved phenylalanine or tryptophan, so it likely reflects a read error. V usage is TRBV6-4 and J usage is TRBJ2-7; D is possibly TRBD2 (7 bases). The germline V gene encodes CDR1 MRHNA and CDR2 SNTAGT. The CDR3 loop spans 14 amino acids. The CDR3 sequence is CASSWAGATYEQYL. The CDR3 coding sequence is TGCGCCAGCAGTTGGGCGGGGGCGACCTACGAGCAGTACCTC.

Regarding this clonotype: A read error may account for a junction end that differs from germline. The V and J genes are TRBV20-1 and TRBJ2-1, with 7 nucleotides matching TRBD1. CDR1 is DFQATT and CDR2 is SNEGSKA in the germline V gene (reference sequence). The CDR3 contains 15 residues. The CDR3 loop is CSATGTAGAYNEQFF. For the CDR3, the DNA is TGCAGTGCTACCGGGACAGCCGGGGCCTACAATGAGCAGTTTTTC.